The T cell receptor beta chain under discussion was sequenced for a study of cytomegalovirus exposure and HLA in healthy donors. 60 Vbeta and 13 Jbeta primers were used in PCR. TCRdb's copy holds only in-frame clones and misses some; the assay was immunoSEQ multiplex PCR. The repertoire holds fewer than 200,000 clones, with approximately 81% as singletons. Worth noting for this clone: Antigen: not known.

Study-wide results and caveats: Common viral pathogens seemed to be connected with several of the most significant clusters, according to a later analysis. A missense variant in DCLRE1C was later tied to TCR beta V- and J-gene trimming.

Germline CDR1 and CDR2: SGDLS and YYNGEE. The CDR3 runs to 16 residues. Between the trimmed V and J ends, which lost 1 base and 0 bases, there was a span of 10 bases. V and J are TRBV9 and TRBJ1-4, with D perhaps TRBD1 (6 bases). The sample comprised PBMCs. The origin of this receptor is a male donor in good health and CMV-seronegative. CDR3 protein: CASSVFPGATNEKLFF. The DNA for the CDR3 is TGTGCCAGCAGCGTATTCCCAGGGGCAACTAATGAAAAACTGTTTTTT.